These 30 T cell receptor beta chains originate from one sample sequenced in a study of shared clonotypes between healthy human individuals. TCRdb's table, derived via immunoSEQ multiplex PCR, lists solely in-frame clones and lacks some. This sample yields millions of clones, of which approximately 94% are seen a single time; 0.85% to 1.3% belongs to the top ten. CD45RO-negative, CCR7-selected cells formed the naive CD8 fraction, which excluded terminally differentiated effector memory CD45RA+ cells. The specimen sequenced was naive CD8+ T cells sorted from blood. These receptor sequences come from a man aged 18 to 30 in good health.

This clone was seen more than once but under ten times. Distinct nucleotide sequences in the sample also encode this CDR3. V is TRBV7-3 and J is TRBJ2-2; D is possibly TRBD2 (5 bases). V gave up 3 bases and J gave up 2 bases, with 7 bases separating them. CDR1 is SGHTA, CDR2 FQGTGA, per germline. This CDR3 has 14 amino acids. In DNA form, the CDR3 reads TGTGCCAGCAGCTTCTCGGGAAACACCGGGGAGCTGTTTTTT. Translation gives CASSFSGNTGELFF.

This chain connects TRBV6-5 to TRBJ2-1; 7 bases align to TRBD1. V was clipped by 5 bases and J by 2 bases; unmatched bases: 3. The CDR3 totals 14 residues. Germline loops: CDR1 MNHEY, CDR2 SVGAGI. DNA for the CDR3: TGTGCCAGCAGTCAAACAGGGGCCTACAATGAGCAGTTCTTC. Amino acids: CASSQTGAYNEQFF.

This rearrangement joins TRBV27 to TRBJ2-7; D gene unclear. Germline V gene sequence: CDR1 MNHEY, CDR2 SMNVEV (reference sequence). This CDR3 is 14 amino acids long. V shed 5 bases and J shed 2 bases, with 13 bases lying between them. The CDR3 here is CASSLTVPTYEQYF. Here the CDR3 DNA reads TGTGCCAGCAGTCTTACAGTGCCAACCTACGAGCAGTACTTC.

V gene TRBV15 combines with J gene TRBJ2-1; 7 bases are a match to TRBD2. CDR1 is LNHNV, CDR2 YYDKDF, per germline (reference sequence). This CDR3 is built from 16 residues. The V and J ends lost 2 bases and 5 bases, in that order; junction bases with no gene match: 9. The CDR3 sequence: CATSRTRLASNNEQFF. The CDR3 DNA reads as TGTGCCACCAGCAGAACAAGACTAGCCTCTAACAATGAGCAGTTCTTC.

This chain uses TRBV14 with TRBJ2-7, with D perhaps TRBD1 (6 bases). CDR1 and CDR2 from the germline V gene are SGHDN and FVKESK. This CDR3 comprises 14 residues. Trimming took 2 bases from V and 3 from J, leaving 11 bases between them. CDR3 residues: CASSQTGSDYEQYF. CDR3 in DNA: TGTGCCAGCAGCCAAACAGGGTCGGACTACGAGCAGTACTTC.

This sequence joins TRBV4-1 and TRBJ1-5; possible D gene TRBD1, 6 bases. Per the germline V gene, CDR1 is MGHRA and CDR2 is YSYEKL. The CDR3 runs 17 residues. Deletions cut 7 bases from V and 1 base from J, with 20 bases between. The CDR3 region has the DNA TGCGCCAGCAAAAGTGTGGAGGGGGGAGGGAGCAATCAGCCCCAGCATTTT. Amino acid sequence: CASKSVEGGGSNQPQHF.

The chain has TRBV9 and TRBJ1-1; D may be TRBD1 (6 bases). This CDR3 spans 14 amino acids. CDR1 is SGDLS, CDR2 YYNGEE, per germline. V was trimmed by 6 bases and J by 0 bases, leaving 12 bases between them. The CDR3 DNA reads TGTGCCAGCACGGACAGCCGGATGAACACTGAAGCTTTCTTT. As protein: CASTDSRMNTEAFF.

The chain links TRBV5-7 to TRBJ1-1; D is undetermined. TRBV5-7 belongs to the ORF category, with a function that is uncertain. The CDR3 sequence is 17 residues long. V gave up 1 base and J gave up 3 bases, with 19 bases separating them. CDR3 in amino acids: CASSLQFMASHDTEAFF. CDR3 in DNA: TGTGCCAGCAGCTTGCAATTTATGGCCTCTCACGACACTGAAGCTTTCTTT.

In regard to this clone: Other DNA sequences from this sample encode an identical CDR3 as well. This rearrangement joins TRBV6-5 to TRBJ2-2; TRBD1 agrees at 8 bases. The germline V gene has CDR1 MNHEY and CDR2 SVGAGI. V shed 6 bases and J 4 bases; nucleotides not matched to a gene: 4. The CDR3 is made up of 14 amino acids. In nucleotides, the CDR3 is TGTGCCAGCAGCGGACAGGGTCCCACCGGGGAGCTGTTTTTT. Translated, it gives CASSGQGPTGELFF.

The J gene is TRBJ1-6, the V gene TRBV27; 8 nucleotides agree with TRBD1. The junction had 8 bases not matched to a gene; V was cut back by 5 bases and J by 2 bases. This CDR3 comprises 17 residues. Germline V gives CDR1 MNHEY, CDR2 SMNVEV (reference sequence). For the CDR3, the DNA is TGTGCCAGCAGTCCCCCAGGGGGCGAAACCTATAATTCACCCCTCCACTTT. Protein sequence: CASSPPGGETYNSPLHF.

J is TRBJ2-3 and V is TRBV4-3; D gene ambiguous. CDR3 size: 14 residues. Trimming removed 1 base at V and 5 bases at J, with 10 bases between. Germline V lookup: CDR1 LGHNA, CDR2 YSLEER. The CDR3 spells CASSQATAVDTQYF. As DNA, the CDR3 is TGCGCCAGCAGCCAAGCGACGGCTGTAGATACGCAGTATTTT.

About this clone: The sample has other DNA sequences that encode this CDR3 too. The genes are TRBV4-1 and TRBJ2-3; the match to TRBD2 covers 8 bases. Trimming took 0 bases from V and 6 from J; bases not matched to a gene: 2. Germline assignment: CDR1 MGHRA and CDR2 YSYEKL. This CDR3 comprises 14 residues. CDR3 sequence reads: CASSQDLAGDTQYF. Written as DNA, the CDR3 is TGCGCCAGCAGCCAAGATCTAGCGGGCGATACGCAGTATTTT.

Notes on this clone: Other DNA sequences within the sample encode an identical CDR3. The chain carries TRBV11-2 and TRBJ2-1, with D unclear. Per the germline V gene, CDR1 is SGHAT and CDR2 is FQNNGV. Trimming shortened V by 1 base and J by 10 bases, and 8 bases separated the two germline ends. The CDR3 length is 12 residues. The CDR3 is CASSLGGVEQFF. The CDR3, as DNA: TGTGCCAGCAGCTTAGGTGGCGTAGAGCAGTTCTTC. Combining the CDR3 with reference TRBV11-2 and TRBJ2-1 gives the whole variable domain EAGVAQSPRYKIIEKRQSVAFWCNPISGHATLYWYQQILGQGPKLLIQFQNNGVVDDSQLPKDRFSAERLKGVDSTLKIQPAKLEDSAVYLCASSLGGVEQFFGPGTRLTVL.

This sequence joins TRBV27 and TRBJ2-2; 11 nucleotides agree with TRBD2. After removal of 3 bases from V and 1 base from J, the junction contained 1 base not matched to a gene. This CDR3 comprises 16 residues. Looked up from germline, CDR1 is MNHEY and CDR2 is SMNVEV (reference sequence). CDR3 residues: CASSFGTSGNTGELFF. DNA for the CDR3: TGTGCCAGCAGTTTCGGGACTAGCGGGAACACCGGGGAGCTGTTTTTT.

V and J are TRBV6-1 and TRBJ2-1, with D tentatively TRBD1 (6 bases). Between the trimmed V and J ends, which lost 0 bases and 10 bases, there was a span of 25 bases. From germline, CDR1 is MNHNS and CDR2 SASEGT. The CDR3 loop spans 18 amino acids. In nucleotides, the CDR3 is TGTGCCAGCAGTGAAGCGCTTAGTTTCCGGGGACAAGATCGGGAGCAGTTCTTC. Translation gives CASSEALSFRGQDREQFF.

The chain uses TRBV27 and TRBJ2-5; 7 bases align to TRBD1. With V trimmed by 7 bases and J by 1 base, 9 bases remained unmatched. The CDR3 totals 15 residues. Germline loops: CDR1 MNHEY, CDR2 SMNVEV (reference sequence). CDR3 in DNA: TGTGCCAGCAACCCTACCGGGGACAGCCAAGAGACCCAGTACTTC. Encoded protein: CASNPTGDSQETQYF.

This clone is a singleton in its sample. Sequence at one end of the junction differs from germline and may be a read error. V usage is TRBV7-7 and J usage is TRBJ2-5, with TRBD2 matching 10 bases. CDR3 size: 17 residues. Per the germline V gene, CDR1 is SSHAT and CDR2 is FNYEAQ (reference sequence). The CDR3 bases are TGTGCTAGCAGCTTAGAACTAGCGGGGACACCACAAGAGACCCAGTACTTC. Residues: CASSLELAGTPQETQYF.

This chain joins TRBV4-1 and TRBJ2-5; the match to TRBD2 covers 14 bases. Germline-derived CDR1 and CDR2 are MGHRA and YSYEKL. The CDR3 sequence is 16 residues long. J was trimmed by 5 bases and V by 3 bases; bases with no gene match: 5. In nucleotides, the CDR3 is TGCGCCAGCAGCCAGGGGACTAGCGGGGGACTGGAGACCCAGTACTTC. Translated: CASSQGTSGGLETQYF.

This clone was found once. This chain uses TRBV9 with TRBJ2-7; possibly TRBD1 for D (5 bases). V lost 4 bases and J lost 6, with 20 bases in between. From germline, CDR1 is SGDLS and CDR2 YYNGEE. This CDR3 contains 15 residues. The CDR3 here is CASSHQGTSTLEQYF. As DNA, the CDR3 is TGTGCCAGCAGCCACCAGGGCACATCCACCCTCGAGCAGTACTTC.

This clone was observed once. This sequence joins TRBV27 and TRBJ2-1, with TRBD1 identical over 11 bases. V was clipped by 7 bases and J by 4 bases; unmatched bases: 9. The length of the CDR3 is 16 residues. Germline V gene lookup returns CDR1 MNHEY and CDR2 SMNVEV (reference sequence). The CDR3 here is CASTSGTGGGYNEQFF. The CDR3 coding sequence is TGTGCCAGCACCTCCGGGACAGGGGGAGGTTACAATGAGCAGTTCTTC.

The V gene is TRBV6-6, the J gene TRBJ1-2, with 8 nucleotides matching TRBD1. Trimming cost V 4 bases and J 4 bases; bases outside gene matches: 5. The CDR3 is made up of 14 amino acids. Germline values: CDR1 MNHNY, CDR2 SVGAGI (reference sequence). The DNA of the CDR3 is TGTGCCAGCAGTTCAACAGGGGGAGTCTATGGCTACACCTTC. Its protein is CASSSTGGVYGYTF.

A remark on this clone: At the DNA level, this CDR3 is encoded by other sequences in the same sample as well. V and J are TRBV19 and TRBJ2-7, with D maybe TRBD1 (5 bases). The CDR3 loop spans 13 amino acids. Germline V gives CDR1 LNHDA, CDR2 SQIVND (reference sequence). The V gene lost 4 bases and the J gene lost 3 bases, with 10 bases spanning the gap. The CDR3 region has the DNA TGTGCCAGTAGTAGCGGACAAGGCTACGAGCAGTACTTC. Protein: CASSSGQGYEQYF.

The rearrangement joins TRBV13 to TRBJ2-3; D is possibly TRBD1 or TRBD2 (5 bases each). CDR1 and CDR2 (germline): PRHDT, FYEKMQ (reference sequence). The V and J ends lost 5 bases and 3 bases respectively, with 15 bases between them. The length of the CDR3 is 15 residues. CDR3 sequence (DNA): TGTGCCAGCAGCCCGGGGACGGGAATTACAGATACGCAGTATTTT. The encoded protein is CASSPGTGITDTQYF.

CDR3 protein: CASSLRLAGANEQFF. CDR3 coding DNA: TGTGCCAGCAGCTTACGGCTAGCGGGGGCCAATGAGCAGTTCTTC. This sequence joins TRBV7-2 and TRBJ2-1, with 10 positions matching TRBD2. Per the germline V gene, CDR1 is SGHTA and CDR2 is FQGNSA. CDR3 length equals 15 residues. V shed 2 bases, J shed 6 bases, and the junction held 4 bases outside the gene matches.

The CDR3 bases are TGTGCCAGCAGCGACAGGGGTAACGGGGGTGAGCAGTTCTTC. Translation gives CASSDRGNGGEQFF. The genes are TRBV7-9 and TRBJ2-1; 8 nucleotides align to TRBD1. V lost 5 bases, J lost 9 bases, and 9 bases stayed unmatched. The CDR3 is 14 amino acids. The V gene's germline CDR1 is SEHNR and CDR2 FQNEAQ (reference sequence).

The J gene is TRBJ2-1, the V gene TRBV9; 11 bases match TRBD2. CDR3 size: 17 residues. The ends lost 2 bases at V and 0 bases at J; junction bases unmatched: 4. Germline CDR1 and CDR2: SGDLS and YYNGEE. The DNA for the CDR3 is TGTGCCAGCAGCGTTGCTAGCGGGGGGAGCTCCTACAATGAGCAGTTCTTC. Encoded protein: CASSVASGGSSYNEQFF.

The V gene is TRBV6-6, the J gene TRBJ2-3, with D uncertain. Between the trimmed V and J ends, which lost 5 bases and 2 bases, there was a span of 11 bases. CDR1 MNHNY and CDR2 SVGAGI come from the germline V gene (reference sequence). The CDR3 consists of 14 residues. Here the CDR3 DNA reads TGTGCCAGCAGTCCGAGCGTAGCCACAGATACGCAGTATTTT. Translating gives CASSPSVATDTQYF.

V and J are TRBV11-2 and TRBJ2-7; D is ambiguous. In germline, CDR1 is SGHAT, CDR2 FQNNGV. V was clipped by 2 bases and J by 0 bases, with 11 bases between them. This CDR3 region has 15 residues. CDR3 DNA sequence: TGTGCCAGCAGCTTATTCGGGCACCCCTCCTACGAGCAGTACTTC. Translation: CASSLFGHPSYEQYF.

This clone was counted once. The identical CDR3 is also encoded by other nucleotide sequences in the sample. V and J are TRBV6-5 and TRBJ2-3, with 7 bases identical to TRBD2. The length of the CDR3 is 16 residues. CDR1 MNHEY and CDR2 SVGAGI come from the germline V gene. J was trimmed by 0 bases and V by 0 bases; bases with no gene match: 3. CDR3 in DNA: TGTGCCAGCAGTTACTCCGGGGGGACTAGCACAGATACGCAGTATTTT. Protein sequence: CASSYSGGTSTDTQYF.

The rearrangement joins TRBV27 to TRBJ2-5, with 12 bases lining up with TRBD2. The CDR3 length is 16 residues. V shed 5 bases and J 3 bases; nucleotides not matched to a gene: 7. The germline CDR1 and CDR2 sequences are MNHEY and SMNVEV (reference sequence). The CDR3 loop is CASSPWTSGVKETQYF. The CDR3 bases are TGTGCCAGCAGTCCTTGGACTAGCGGGGTAAAAGAGACCCAGTACTTC.